The 22 T cell receptor beta chains given below trace back to one sample, sequenced in a study of control samples from healthy donors and cancer patients. Measured with immunoSEQ multiplex PCR; TCRdb has only the in-frame clones, and not every one. The table records 250,000 to 300,000 clones, over 70% of them present only once. Sequencing was carried out using PBMCs. All receptors come from a woman aged 55-70 years with lung cancer.

This clone was observed a single time. Other DNA sequences within the sample encode an identical CDR3. The chain employs TRBV20-1 and TRBJ1-4; D is unclear. Germline values: CDR1 DFQATT, CDR2 SNEGSKA (reference sequence). The V end was cut by 5 bases, the J end by 8 bases, with 6 bases between. The CDR3 is 10 residues long. The DNA for the CDR3 is TGCAGTGCTTCGAACGAAAAACTGTTTTTT. Its protein is CSASNEKLFF.

In its sample, this clone was seen a few times. The chain couples TRBV18 to TRBJ2-3, with D unclear. In germline, CDR1 is KGHSH, CDR2 LQKENI. This CDR3 is 14 amino acids long. With 2 bases removed from V and 2 bases from J, the gap between germline ends came to 8 bases. The CDR3 is CASSPSFDTDTQYF. CDR3 nucleotide sequence: TGTGCCAGCTCACCATCTTTTGACACAGATACGCAGTATTTT.

The chain is built from TRBV6-5 and TRBJ1-1, with D perhaps TRBD1 (6 bases). CDR1 MNHEY and CDR2 SVGAGI come from the germline V gene. Between the trimmed V and J ends, which lost 7 bases and 1 base, there was a span of 13 bases. This CDR3 region has 14 residues. In DNA, the CDR3 is TGTGCCAGCAAAAGCGACAGGACGAACACTGAAGCTTTCTTT. Its translation: CASKSDRTNTEAFF.

As DNA, the CDR3 is TGTGCCAGCAGCCATTGGGGACTTAGCACAGATACGCAGTATTTT. Protein: CASSHWGLSTDTQYF. The genes are TRBV3-1 (or the pseudogene TRBV3-2) and TRBJ2-3, with D tentatively TRBD2 (6 bases). CDR1 is LGHDT and CDR2 is YNNKEL in the germline V gene (reference sequence). With 3 bases removed from V and 0 bases from J, the gap between germline ends came to 10 bases. This CDR3 has 15 residues.

The genes are TRBV5-4 and TRBJ2-1; 10 positions agree with TRBD2. This CDR3 has 15 residues. The germline V gene has CDR1 SGHNT and CDR2 YYREEE (reference sequence). The V segment lost 0 bases and the J segment 9 bases; nucleotides outside the gene matches: 6. CDR3 coding DNA: TGTGCCAGCAGCTTGGGGACTAGCGGCACTAGTGAGCAGTTCTTC. This codes for CASSLGTSGTSEQFF.

The CDR3 is CASIYSRGGWTEAFF. CDR3 coding DNA: TGTGCCAGCATCTACTCCAGAGGGGGTTGGACTGAAGCTTTCTTT. J is TRBJ1-1 and V is TRBV6-5, with D perhaps TRBD1 (6 bases). The CDR3 totals 15 residues. CDR1 is MNHEY, CDR2 SVGAGI, per germline. V was cut by 7 bases and J by 5 bases, with 20 bases left in between.

The chain employs TRBV6-5 and TRBJ1-6; unclear D gene. V lost 6 bases and J 8 bases, leaving 8 bases between the germline ends. The CDR3 sequence is 12 residues long. Germline V gene sequence: CDR1 MNHEY, CDR2 SVGAGI. The CDR3 loop reads CASSPLDSPLHF. DNA of the CDR3: TGTGCCAGCAGCCCCTTGGATTCACCCCTCCACTTT.

The chain uses TRBV7-9 and TRBJ1-1; tentatively, D is TRBD1 (6 bases). V lost 3 bases to trimming and J lost 4 bases, with 15 bases between them. Per germline, CDR1 SEHNR and CDR2 FQNEAQ (reference sequence). This CDR3 spans 15 amino acids. As DNA, the CDR3 is TGTGCCAGCAGCTTCCAGGGGCTGCGAGTCACTGAAGCTTTCTTT. Amino acids: CASSFQGLRVTEAFF.

The chain employs TRBV6-4 and TRBJ1-1; tentatively, D is TRBD1 (5 bases). The CDR3 is 14 amino acids. Germline loops: CDR1 MRHNA, CDR2 SNTAGT. V dropped 6 bases and J dropped 1 base, with 12 bases sitting between them. The CDR3 coding sequence is TGTGCCAGCAGACCGGGACCTCAGAACACTGAAGCTTTCTTT. Amino acids: CASRPGPQNTEAFF.

This rearrangement joins TRBV5-1 to TRBJ1-4; TRBD1 matches at 7 bases. CDR1 is SGHRS, CDR2 YFSETQ, per germline. The CDR3 sequence is 15 residues long. V gave up 4 bases and J gave up 8 bases; unmatched junction bases: 11. The CDR3 reads CASSQGGLLEEKLFF. CDR3 DNA: TGCGCCAGCAGCCAGGGGGGGTTGTTGGAGGAAAAACTGTTTTTT.

The J gene is TRBJ2-1, the V gene TRBV11-3; 9 nucleotides agree with TRBD2. The CDR3 has 15 amino acids. J was trimmed by 2 bases and V by 5 bases; bases with no gene match: 4. Per the germline V gene, CDR1 is SGHNT and CDR2 is YENEEA. The CDR3 loop is CASSPGLAPYNEQFF. In nucleotides, the CDR3 is TGTGCCAGCAGCCCGGGACTAGCACCCTACAATGAGCAGTTCTTC.

The V gene is TRBV3-1 (or the pseudogene TRBV3-2), the J gene TRBJ2-3; 12 bases are shared with TRBD2. From germline, CDR1 is LGHDT and CDR2 YNNKEL (reference sequence). The CDR3 spans 16 residues. V shed 5 bases, J shed 3 bases, and the junction held 6 bases outside the gene matches. The CDR3 sequence is CASSSRLAGATDTQYF. DNA of the CDR3: TGTGCCAGCAGCTCCCGACTAGCGGGAGCGACAGATACGCAGTATTTT.

The chain links TRBV6-5 to TRBJ2-1, with D uncertain. V was pared by 8 bases and J by 10 bases, with 12 bases between. This CDR3 spans 11 amino acids. Germline CDR1 MNHEY, CDR2 SVGAGI. The CDR3 coding sequence is TGTGCCAGCGGCGCAGTGCGGGAGCAGTTCTTC. Translated, it gives CASGAVREQFF.

The chain is built from TRBV12-5 and TRBJ1-2, with TRBD1 as a possible D gene (6 bases). The CDR3 length is 14 residues. Trimming pared 2 bases from V and 8 bases from J, leaving 15 bases between. From germline, CDR1 is LGHNT and CDR2 FRNRAP. The CDR3 region is CASGLTLGARGYTF. The DNA of the CDR3 is TGTGCTAGTGGTTTGACGTTGGGGGCGCGAGGCTACACCTTC. Full variable domain (remainder filled in from reference TRBV12-5 and TRBJ1-2): DARVTQTPRHKVTEMGQEVTMRCQPILGHNTVFWYRQTMMQGLELLAYFRNRAPLDDSGMPKDRFSAEMPDATLATLKIQPSEPRDSAVYFCASGLTLGARGYTFGSGTRLTVV.

The chain links TRBV2 to TRBJ2-7; D gene ambiguous. The germline V gene has CDR1 SNHLY and CDR2 FYNNEI. V was trimmed by 3 bases and J by 2 bases, leaving 11 bases between them. This CDR3 is built from 14 residues. The CDR3 spells CASSEGDTTYEQYF. The CDR3 region has the DNA TGTGCCAGCAGTGAGGGCGACACGACCTACGAGCAGTACTTC.

The CDR3: CASSYSRQKNTEAFF. CDR3 nucleotides: TGTGCCAGCAGTTACTCGCGACAGAAGAACACTGAAGCTTTCTTT. The chain joins TRBV6-5 to TRBJ1-1, with D possibly matching TRBD1 (5 bases). The V end lost 0 bases, the J end lost 1 base, and 9 bases lay between the germline ends. CDR3 size: 15 residues. From germline, CDR1 is MNHEY and CDR2 SVGAGI.

The genes are TRBV30 and TRBJ2-3; D gene ambiguous. Germline CDR1 is GTSNPN and CDR2 is SVGIG (reference sequence). Trimming removed 5 bases at V and 2 bases at J, with 5 bases between. The CDR3 extends over 11 amino acids. The CDR3 reads CAWEITDTQYF. CDR3 nucleotides: TGTGCCTGGGAAATCACAGATACGCAGTATTTT.

The J gene is TRBJ2-7, the V gene TRBV7-2; 9 bases fit TRBD1. This CDR3 has 15 amino acids. The V and J ends lost 1 base and 2 bases, in that order; junction bases with no gene match: 3. Germline-derived CDR1 and CDR2 are SGHTA and FQGNSA. This CDR3 is CASSLEGQGAYEQYF. CDR3 bases: TGTGCCAGCAGCTTAGAGGGACAGGGTGCCTACGAGCAGTACTTC. Based on the CDR3 plus reference TRBV7-2 and TRBJ2-7, the full variable domain is GAGVSQSPSNKVTEKGKDVELRCDPISGHTALYWYRQSLGQGLEFLIYFQGNSAPDKSGLPSDRFSAERTGGSVSTLTIQRTQQEDSAVYLCASSLEGQGAYEQYFGPGTRLTVT.

This chain links TRBV2 with TRBJ1-6; the match to TRBD1 covers 11 bases. V gave up 4 bases and J gave up 11 bases; unmatched junction bases: 7. From germline, CDR1 is SNHLY and CDR2 FYNNEI. The CDR3 totals 15 residues. The CDR3 region has the DNA TGTGCCAGCAGTGCGACCGGACAGGGGGCTACACCCCTCCACTTT. The encoded protein is CASSATGQGATPLHF. The variable domain in full, with the rest retrieved from reference TRBV2 and TRBJ1-6, is EPEVTQTPSHQVTQMGQEVILRCVPISNHLYFYWYRQILGQKVEFLVSFYNNEISEKSEIFDDQFSVERPDGSNFTLKIRSTKLEDSAMYFCASSATGQGATPLHFGNGTRLTVT.

The chain combines TRBV6-5 with TRBJ2-3; D remains ambiguous. Deletions cut 6 bases from V and 0 bases from J, with 13 bases between. The CDR3 runs to 15 residues. Germline V gives CDR1 MNHEY, CDR2 SVGAGI. The chain's CDR3 is CASRLSQDSTDTQYF. The CDR3 DNA is TGTGCCAGCAGACTTTCCCAAGACAGCACAGATACGCAGTATTTT.

This clone was seen a few times. The chain has TRBV30 and TRBJ2-7, with D possibly being TRBD1 (6 bases). Trimming removed 3 bases at V and 7 bases at J, with 16 bases between. CDR3 size: 13 residues. CDR1 and CDR2 (germline): GTSNPN, SVGIG (reference sequence). CDR3 DNA sequence: TGTGCCTGGAGAAGGGGGAGCGGAGAAGAGCAGTACTTC. Protein sequence: CAWRRGSGEEQYF.

The chain is built from TRBV4-2 and TRBJ1-3; no firm D call. Looked up from germline, CDR1 is LGHNA and CDR2 is YNFKEQ. CDR3 length: 13 residues. With 1 base removed from V and 3 bases from J, the gap between germline ends came to 4 bases. The CDR3 loop reads CASSQGSGNTIYF. Here the CDR3 DNA reads TGTGCCAGCAGCCAAGGGAGTGGAAACACCATATATTTT.